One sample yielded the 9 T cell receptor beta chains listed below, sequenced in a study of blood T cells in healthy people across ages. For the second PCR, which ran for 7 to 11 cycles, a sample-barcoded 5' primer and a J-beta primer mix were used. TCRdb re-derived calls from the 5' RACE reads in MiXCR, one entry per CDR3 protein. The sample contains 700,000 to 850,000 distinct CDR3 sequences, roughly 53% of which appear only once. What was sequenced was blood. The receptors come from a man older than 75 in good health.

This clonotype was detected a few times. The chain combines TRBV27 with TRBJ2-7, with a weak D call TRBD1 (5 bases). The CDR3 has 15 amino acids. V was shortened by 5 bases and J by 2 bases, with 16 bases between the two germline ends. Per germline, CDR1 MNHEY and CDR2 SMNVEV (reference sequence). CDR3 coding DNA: TGTGCCAGCAGTCCCCCGGGCAGGGCAACCTACGAGCAGTACTTC. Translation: CASSPPGRATYEQYF.

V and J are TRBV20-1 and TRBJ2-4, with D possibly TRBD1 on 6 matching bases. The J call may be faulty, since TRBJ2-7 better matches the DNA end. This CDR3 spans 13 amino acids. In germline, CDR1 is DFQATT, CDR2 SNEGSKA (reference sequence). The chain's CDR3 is CSARSSGAYEQYF. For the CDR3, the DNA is TGCAGTGCTAGATCATCAGGGGCCTACGAGCAGTACTTC.

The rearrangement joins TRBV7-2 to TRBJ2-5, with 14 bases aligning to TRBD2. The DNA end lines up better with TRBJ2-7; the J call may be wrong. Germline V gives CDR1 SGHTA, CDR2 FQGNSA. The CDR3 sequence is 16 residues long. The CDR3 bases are TGTGCCAGCAGCTTAGGACTAGCGGGAGGGGTATACGAGCAGTACTTC. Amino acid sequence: CASSLGLAGGVYEQYF.

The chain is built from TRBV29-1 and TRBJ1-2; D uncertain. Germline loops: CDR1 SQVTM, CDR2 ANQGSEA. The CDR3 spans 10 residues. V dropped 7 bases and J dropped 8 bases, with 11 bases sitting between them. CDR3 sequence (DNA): TGCAGCGCGCTCGGGGAGGGCTACACCTTC. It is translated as CSALGEGYTF.

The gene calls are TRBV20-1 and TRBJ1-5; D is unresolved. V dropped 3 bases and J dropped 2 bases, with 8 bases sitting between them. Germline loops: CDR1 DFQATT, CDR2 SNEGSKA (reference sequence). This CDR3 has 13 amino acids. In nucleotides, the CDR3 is TGCAGTGCTAGGCGGGATCGCAATCAGCCCCAGCATTTT. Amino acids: CSARRDRNQPQHF.

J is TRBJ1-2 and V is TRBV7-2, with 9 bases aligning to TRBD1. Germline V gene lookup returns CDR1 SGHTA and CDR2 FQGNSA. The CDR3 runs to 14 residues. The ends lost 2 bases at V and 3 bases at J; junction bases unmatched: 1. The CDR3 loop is CASSLRTGDYGYTF. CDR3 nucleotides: TGTGCCAGCAGCTTACGGACAGGGGACTATGGCTACACCTTC.

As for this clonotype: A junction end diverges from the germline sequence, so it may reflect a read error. The CDR3 DNA sequence: TGCTCCAGCATGGGGAGCGGCTCCTACAATGAGCAGTACTTC. It encodes CSSMGSGSYNEQYF. The gene calls are TRBV5-1 and TRBJ2-1, with D perhaps TRBD2 (5 bases). The end of the DNA aligns better with TRBJ2-7, so the J call may be wrong. The CDR3 loop spans 14 amino acids. Looked up from germline, CDR1 is SGHRS and CDR2 is YFSETQ.

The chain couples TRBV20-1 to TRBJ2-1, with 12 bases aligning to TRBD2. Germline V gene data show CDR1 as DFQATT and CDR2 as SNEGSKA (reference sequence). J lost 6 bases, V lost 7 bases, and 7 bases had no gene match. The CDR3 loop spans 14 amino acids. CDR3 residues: CSGGPSGRANEQFF. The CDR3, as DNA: TGCAGTGGCGGCCCTAGCGGGAGGGCCAATGAGCAGTTCTTC.

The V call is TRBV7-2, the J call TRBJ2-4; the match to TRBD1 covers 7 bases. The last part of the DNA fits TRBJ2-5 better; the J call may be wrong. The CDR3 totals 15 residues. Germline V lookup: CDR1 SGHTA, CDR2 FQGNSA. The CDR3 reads CASSFQGGFRETQYF. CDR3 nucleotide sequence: TGTGCCAGCAGCTTCCAAGGGGGCTTCCGGGAGACCCAGTACTTC.